The entry below describes one TCR beta chain. The data stem from a study of blood T cell repertoires in COVID-19. Libraries were prepared by immunoSEQ multiplex PCR; TCRdb keeps only in-frame clonotypes and omits some of them. This sample yields 220,000 or so clones, of which around four fifths are seen a single time; around 8% belongs to the top ten. The TCR originated in an elderly woman with COVID-19, enrolled during active disease. The material sequenced was peripheral blood.

The CDR3 reads CASSEGPRGNYGYTF. CDR3 in DNA: TGTGCCAGCAGTGAAGGGCCCAGGGGTAACTATGGCTACACCTTC. The V call is TRBV2, the J call TRBJ1-2; possibly TRBD1 for D (6 bases). Deletions cut 1 base from V and 1 base from J, with 10 bases between. Germline lookup yields CDR1 SNHLY and CDR2 FYNNEI. CDR3 length: 15 residues. Full variable domain (remainder filled in from reference TRBV2 and TRBJ1-2): EPEVTQTPSHQVTQMGQEVILRCVPISNHLYFYWYRQILGQKVEFLVSFYNNEISEKSEIFDDQFSVERPDGSNFTLKIRSTKLEDSAMYFCASSEGPRGNYGYTFGSGTRLTVV.